The 7 T cell receptor beta chains reported below all come from one sample, sequenced in a study of cytomegalovirus exposure and HLA in healthy donors. PCR amplification relied on 60 Vbeta primers (plus 13 Jbeta primers). TCRdb keeps only in-frame clones here, not all; method: immunoSEQ multiplex PCR. Of some 130,000 clones listed, roughly three quarters are singletons. Source material: PBMCs. All receptors derive from a man aged 25-40 years in good health and CMV-seronegative.

The chain is built from TRBV10-1 and TRBJ2-7; 7 bases are shared with TRBD2. The J segment lost 0 bases and the V segment lost 8 bases, leaving 4 bases of the junction unmatched. Germline CDR1 WNHNN, CDR2 SYGVQD (reference sequence). The CDR3 runs to 13 residues. The CDR3 is CASGREDSYEQYF. DNA of the CDR3: TGCGCCAGCGGCCGGGAGGACTCCTACGAGCAGTACTTC.

This clone has only one observation. For the CDR3, the DNA is TGCGCCAGCAGCCAAGATGTATTCGGGGGGGTTGATGGCTACACCTTC. Encoded protein: CASSQDVFGGVDGYTF. The gene calls are TRBV4-1 and TRBJ1-2, with a tentative D call TRBD1 (5 bases). Germline V gene sequence: CDR1 MGHRA, CDR2 YSYEKL. The CDR3 runs 16 residues. Trimming cost V 0 bases and J 6 bases, with 17 bases left between them.

The chain couples TRBV7-6 to TRBJ2-5; no clear D gene. The germline V and J ends were trimmed by 1 base and 1 base, with 10 bases remaining between them. CDR3 size: 15 residues. Germline loops: CDR1 SGHVS, CDR2 FNYEAQ. The CDR3 nucleotides are TGTGCCAGCAGCTTAGAATACTTACCCCAAGAGACCCAGTACTTC. Translated, it gives CASSLEYLPQETQYF.

This clone was found once. This chain uses TRBV5-5 with TRBJ2-1; tentatively, D is TRBD2 (6 bases). CDR3 size: 14 residues. V was shortened by 1 base and J by 8 bases, with 13 bases between the two germline ends. CDR1 SGHKS and CDR2 YYEKEE come from the germline V gene (reference sequence). Here the CDR3 DNA reads TGTGCCAGCAGCTTGTCGGCGACTAGGGATGAGCAGTTCTTC. It is translated as CASSLSATRDEQFF.

The CDR3 protein is CASSPLRSSGDYEQYF. The CDR3 DNA follows: TGTGCCAGCAGCCCCTTACGCTCTAGCGGGGATTACGAGCAGTACTTC. The V and J genes are TRBV28 and TRBJ2-7, with 9 bases matching TRBD2. V was pared by 6 bases and J by 4 bases, with 13 bases of the junction left unmatched. Germline V CDR1 and CDR2: MDHEN, SYDVKM. This CDR3 is 16 amino acids long. The full variable domain, completed using reference TRBV28 and TRBJ2-7, is DVKVTQSSRYLVKRTGEKVFLECVQDMDHENMFWYRQDPGLGLRLIYFSYDVKMKEKGDIPEGYSVSREKKERFSLILESASTNQTSMYLCASSPLRSSGDYEQYFGPGTRLTVT.

Of note for this clone: This same CDR3 is encoded by further DNA sequences in the sample. This chain uses TRBV28 with TRBJ1-1; 7 bases fit TRBD1. The V segment lost 5 bases and the J segment 4 bases; nucleotides outside the gene matches: 4. CDR1 is MDHEN and CDR2 is SYDVKM in the germline V gene. The CDR3 totals 13 residues. This CDR3 reads CASSTPGGTEAFF. The CDR3 DNA reads TGTGCCAGCAGTACCCCAGGGGGCACTGAAGCTTTCTTT.

The chain has TRBV7-3 and TRBJ1-2; D unresolved. Trimming stripped 5 bases from V and 0 bases from J, with 13 bases between. The CDR3 is 15 amino acids. Germline-derived CDR1 and CDR2 are SGHTA and FQGTGA. The CDR3 DNA follows: TGTGCCAGCAGCGAAGGGCCGGGATCTAACTATGGCTACACCTTC. Translating gives CASSEGPGSNYGYTF. The whole variable domain, remainder taken from reference TRBV7-3 and TRBJ1-2, is GAGVSQTPSNKVTEKGKYVELRCDPISGHTALYWYRQSLGQGPEFLIYFQGTGAADDSGLPNDRFFAVRPEGSVSTLKIQRTERGDSAVYLCASSEGPGSNYGYTFGSGTRLTVV.